The TCR beta chain described here comes from a study of vaccination and CD4 T cells after COVID-19. Study context: Collection of post-COVID samples occurred a median 101 days after diagnosis, spanning a range of 35 to 161. Overlapping spike peptides served as the stimulus for the cells. These peptides came from SARS-CoV-2 and from the common cold coronaviruses HCoV-NL63, HCoV-OC43 and HCoV-229E.

With the Oncomine TCR Beta short-read assay, DNA from cultured CD4+ T cells was sequenced. In TCRdb, the PCR reads were re-called with MiXCR into one record per CDR3 protein. The sample contains some 21,000 distinct CDR3 sequences, roughly half of which appear only once. Treatment given: roughly ten-day PBMC culture with coronavirus spike peptide pools or control peptides (ViraFEST assay). ViraFEST sequenced TCRs after peptide-pool expansion of antigen-specific T cells. Researchers grew the cells for 10 days and then pulled out CD4+ T cells by negative selection. V dropped 7 bases and J dropped 4; count of bases not matched to a gene: 3. CDR3 length: 13 residues. CDR1 and CDR2 from the germline V gene are SNHLY and FYNNEI. Comment on this clonotype: What it recognizes is unknown.

The source material was CD4+ T cells from blood, cultured in vitro. The rearrangement joins TRBV2 to TRBJ2-1; TRBD2 agrees at 8 bases. This receptor was taken from a human donor who had recovered from COVID-19. CDR3 bases: TGTGCCAGCAAACAGCGGGAGTACAATGAGCAGTTCTTC. Translation gives CASKQREYNEQFF.